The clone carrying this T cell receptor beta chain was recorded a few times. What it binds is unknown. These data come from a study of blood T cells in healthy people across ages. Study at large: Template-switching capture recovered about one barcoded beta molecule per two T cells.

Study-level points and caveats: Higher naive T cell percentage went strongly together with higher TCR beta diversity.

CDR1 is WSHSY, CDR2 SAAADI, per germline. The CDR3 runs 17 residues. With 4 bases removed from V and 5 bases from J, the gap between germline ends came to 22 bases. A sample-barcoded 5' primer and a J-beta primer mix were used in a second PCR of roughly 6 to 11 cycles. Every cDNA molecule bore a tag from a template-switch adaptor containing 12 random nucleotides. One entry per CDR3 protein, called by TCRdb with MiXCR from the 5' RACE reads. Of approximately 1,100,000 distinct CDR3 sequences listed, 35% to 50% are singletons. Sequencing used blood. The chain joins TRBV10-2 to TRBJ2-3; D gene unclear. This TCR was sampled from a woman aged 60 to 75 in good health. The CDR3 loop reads CASSGPPGHPWEDTQYF. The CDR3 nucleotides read TGCGCCAGCAGTGGCCCCCCGGGCCACCCCTGGGAAGATACGCAGTATTTT.